This TCR beta chain is drawn from a study of blood T cells in healthy people across ages. Alongside a J-beta primer mix, a sample-barcoded 5' primer served in a second PCR lasting roughly 6 to 11 cycles. TCRdb processed the 5' RACE reads anew with MiXCR; each CDR3 protein has one entry. The sample consists of 600,000 or so distinct CDR3 sequences, about 30% of them appearing once. Study-wide results and limits: It was not known whether donors were CMV positive (a possible confounder of expanded clonotype changes).

This clonotype was recorded a few times. Antigen: not known. A read error may account for a junction end that differs from germline. CDR1 and CDR2 (germline): SEHNR, FQNEAQ (reference sequence). The CDR3 extends over 11 amino acids. This receptor was taken from a woman older than 75 in good health. The rearrangement uses TRBV7-9 and TRBJ2-7; D gene ambiguous. Sequencing was performed on blood. CDR3 amino acids: CAGSNSKAQYF. Here the CDR3 DNA reads TGTGCCGGCAGTAATTCTAAGGCCCAGTACTTC.